These T cell receptor beta chains were read from a single sample in a study of cytomegalovirus exposure and HLA in healthy donors. Here immunoSEQ multiplex PCR was the method, and the copy in TCRdb shows in-frame clones only, minus some. Its clone listing holds approximately 92,000 clones. Sequencing input: PBMCs. The receptors come from a woman in her twenties or thirties in good health and CMV-seronegative. Both conserved end residues are part of each CDR3. D genes are given only for firm matches.

>TRBJ2-7|TRBV5-8|TRBD1
CASTRDSSSYEQYF
TGTGCCAGCACCCGGGACAGTAGCTCCTACGAGCAGTACTTC
>TRBJ2-3|TRBV5-1|.
CASSLTEIRVTDTQYF
TGCGCCAGCAGTCTTACTGAGATCAGGGTCACAGATACGCAGTATTTT
>TRBJ2-3|TRBV18|.
CASSSGPSTDTQYF
TGTGCCAGCTCATCAGGGCCGAGCACAGATACGCAGTATTTT
>TRBJ2-7|TRBV7-8|TRBD1
CASSPRQGASYEQYF
TGTGCCAGCAGCCCAAGACAGGGGGCTTCCTACGAGCAGTACTTC
>TRBJ1-1|TRBV4-1|.
CASSQVNSNTEAFF
TGCGCCAGCAGCCAAGTGAACAGCAACACTGAAGCTTTCTTT
>TRBJ1-2|TRBV7-8|.
CASYDRYLGDYGYTF
TGTGCCAGCTACGACAGATACTTAGGCGACTATGGCTACACCTTC
>TRBJ2-3|TRBV28|TRBD2
CASSGTLAGETDTQYF
TGTGCCAGCAGTGGAACCCTAGCGGGGGAAACAGATACGCAGTATTTT
>TRBJ1-2|TRBV9|.
CASSAYSYGYTF
TGTGCCAGCAGCGCCTACAGCTATGGCTACACCTTC
>TRBJ2-5|TRBV4-1|.
CASSRSPGNLGETQYF
TGCGCCAGCAGCCGCAGTCCGGGTAATTTGGGAGAGACCCAGTACTTC
>TRBJ2-5|TRBV7-9|TRBD1
CASSHRTGTDETQYF
TGTGCCAGCAGCCATCGGACAGGGACGGATGAGACCCAGTACTTC
>TRBJ2-1|TRBV19|.
CASKKEGLYNEQLF
TGTGCCAGTAAAAAGGAGGGGCTCTACAATGAGCAGCTCTTC
>TRBJ2-6|TRBV5-4|.
CASSLATAGANVLTF
TGTGCCAGCAGCTTGGCTACAGCTGGGGCCAACGTCCTGACTTTC
>TRBJ1-2|TRBV6-6|TRBD1
CASSYSGQGYYGYTF
TGTGCCAGCAGTTACTCGGGACAGGGGTACTATGGCTACACCTTC
>TRBJ1-3|TRBV7-9|.
CASSLAGQNTIYF
TGTGCCAGCAGCTTAGCCGGACAGAACACCATATATTTT
>TRBJ1-5|TRBV6-6|.
CASTVTGDNQPQHF
TGTGCCAGCACCGTGACAGGAGACAATCAGCCCCAGCATTTT
>TRBJ2-2|TRBV19|TRBD1
CASSKQTVRTGTGELFF
TGTGCCAGTAGTAAACAGACAGTTCGGACAGGGACCGGGGAGCTGTTTTTT
>TRBJ2-2|TRBV15|.
CATSNSRGRTGELFF
TGTGCCACCAGCAACTCACGGGGTCGGACCGGGGAGCTGTTTTTT
>TRBJ1-2|TRBV28|.
CASSFYRASRANYGYTF
TGTGCCAGCAGTTTTTACAGGGCTTCCCGAGCTAACTATGGCTACACCTTC
>TRBJ2-1|TRBV7-3|.
CASSLMGAGLGNEQFF
TGTGCCAGCAGCTTAATGGGGGCTGGTTTGGGCAATGAGCAGTTCTTC
>TRBJ2-1|TRBV29-1|TRBD2
CSVEGPGGRNNEQFF
TGCAGCGTTGAAGGGCCGGGCGGGAGAAACAATGAGCAGTTCTTC
>TRBJ2-7|TRBV9|.
CASSTTGISYEQYF
TGTGCCAGCAGCACAACAGGGATTTCCTACGAGCAGTACTTC
>TRBJ2-3|TRBV27|.
CASRIGGGSPDTQYF
TGTGCCAGCAGAATTGGGGGCGGGAGCCCAGATACGCAGTATTTT
>TRBJ1-1|TRBV5-1|.
CASGLQGSLNTEAFF
TGCGCCAGCGGGCTACAGGGCAGCTTGAACACTGAAGCTTTCTTT
>TRBJ2-1|TRBV5-1|TRBD2
CASSLGGGADNEQFF
TGCGCCAGCAGCTTGGGCGGGGGGGCCGACAATGAGCAGTTCTTC
>TRBJ1-4|TRBV6-5|TRBD1
CATSTGFVTNEKLFF
TGTGCCACCTCGACAGGGTTTGTAACTAATGAAAAACTGTTTTTT
>TRBJ1-5|TRBV27|.
CASAPGGGYQPQHF
TGTGCCAGCGCACCCGGGGGGGGCTATCAGCCCCAGCATTTT
>TRBJ2-7|TRBV9|.
CASSVGDIDYEQYF
TGTGCCAGCAGCGTAGGAGACATCGACTACGAGCAGTACTTC